This TCR beta chain was recorded in a study of T cells in Graves' hyperthyroidism and ophthalmopathy. Graves' hyperthyroidism showing no ophthalmopathy progression within 18 months was considered stable. Criteria for exclusion of patients were uncontrolled infection, other autoimmune disease, pregnancy or lactation. RNA transcripts served as the template for amplifying TCR beta CDR3 regions. Using the HTBI primer set, a first-round RT-PCR was run on the TCR CDR3. TCRdb analysed the multiplex PCR reads with MiXCR anew, one entry per CDR3 protein. The repertoire consists of about 420,000 distinct CDR3 sequences, with about 15% occurring once and the leading ten covering 14%. This CDR3 is built from 12 residues. V was clipped by 2 bases and J by 3 bases, with 5 bases between them. CDR1 is MNHEY, CDR2 SVGEGT, per germline. This clonotype came up many times.

The sample comprised blood. This chain uses TRBV6-2 or TRBV6-3 with TRBJ2-7; D ambiguous. The TCR originated in a woman between 18 and 29 years old with Graves' hyperthyroidism. For the CDR3, the DNA is TGTGCCAGCAGTTACGTGAACTACGAGCAGTACTTC. This codes for CASSYVNYEQYF.